The sequence of this TCR beta chain was determined in a study of blood T cell repertoires in COVID-19. Only in-frame clones appear in the TCRdb table, and some are missing; sequencing was by immunoSEQ multiplex PCR. The sample carries roughly 60,000 clones, approximately 80% recorded once. The TCR sequence derives from a human donor in a cohort sampled during active COVID-19. Sequencing input: peripheral blood.

The CDR3 DNA is TGTGCCAGCAGCGTAGCTGGGGGGAAGGGGCAGCCCCAGCATTTT. Translated: CASSVAGGKGQPQHF. The chain couples TRBV9 to TRBJ1-5, with a possible D match to TRBD1 (5 bases). The V gene lost 0 bases and the J gene lost 7 bases, with 14 bases spanning the gap. The V gene's germline CDR1 is SGDLS and CDR2 YYNGEE. This CDR3 is 15 amino acids long.